One sample yielded the 29 T cell receptor beta chains listed below, sequenced in a study of T cells in Graves' hyperthyroidism and ophthalmopathy. Template material for amplifying TCR beta CDR3 regions consisted of RNA transcripts. The primer set for the first-round RT-PCR of the TCR CDR3 was HTBI. TCRdb re-derived calls from the multiplex PCR reads in MiXCR, one entry per CDR3 protein. Here the sample spans about 640,000 distinct CDR3 sequences, under 25% being singletons. The sequencing sample was made of blood. These receptors were collected from a man aged 25 to 45 with Graves' ophthalmopathy.

In this sample, this clonotype turned up a few times. The chain employs TRBV11-1 and TRBJ2-7; D is unclear. Trimming cost V 2 bases and J 5 bases, with 16 bases left between them. This CDR3 contains 15 residues. Germline V CDR1 and CDR2: SGHAT, FQDESV (reference sequence). This CDR3 is CASSLSVGWAHEQYF. Written as DNA, the CDR3 is TGTGCCAGCAGCTTAAGCGTCGGGTGGGCCCACGAGCAGTACTTC.

The table lists this clonotype with a few counts. The CDR3 loop is CASSPISVQNGGTQYF. CDR3 in DNA: TGTGCCAGCAGCCCTATTAGCGTCCAGAACGGGGGGACCCAGTACTTC. This chain uses TRBV7-9 with TRBJ2-5; D is possibly TRBD2 (6 bases). Trimming stripped 5 bases from V and 7 bases from J, with 23 bases between. The germline V gene encodes CDR1 SEHNR and CDR2 FQNEAQ (reference sequence). The CDR3 has 16 amino acids.

This clonotype was seen at least ten times. The rearrangement links TRBV28 to TRBJ1-2; TRBD1 matches 7 bases. The J segment lost 4 bases and the V segment lost 1 base, leaving 6 bases of the junction unmatched. From germline, CDR1 is MDHEN and CDR2 SYDVKM. The CDR3 has 15 residues. DNA of the CDR3: TGTGCCAGCAGTTTATCAGGGGGGGAGATCTATGGCTACACCTTC. Its protein product is CASSLSGGEIYGYTF.

This clonotype was counted only a few times. CDR3 in DNA: TGCGCCAGCAGCTTCGCCGGGGCAGGAAACACCATATATTTT. Its translation: CASSFAGAGNTIYF. The chain is built from TRBV5-1 and TRBJ1-3; maybe TRBD1 (5 bases). The CDR3 extends over 14 amino acids. CDR1 is SGHRS, CDR2 YFSETQ, per germline. Trimming stripped 2 bases from V and 4 bases from J, with 10 bases between.

The chain carries TRBV20-1 and TRBJ1-2; D not resolved. The CDR3 is made up of 9 amino acids. Trimming shortened V by 5 bases and J by 7 bases, and 5 bases separated the two germline ends. Germline V gene lookup returns CDR1 DFQATT and CDR2 SNEGSKA (reference sequence). The DNA for the CDR3 is TGCAGTGCTCTTGGTGGCTACACCTTC. Translation gives CSALGGYTF.

V gene TRBV7-2 combines with J gene TRBJ2-5; tentatively, D is TRBD2 (5 bases). Between the trimmed V and J ends, which lost 6 bases and 0 bases, there was a span of 14 bases. This CDR3 has 15 amino acids. CDR1 SGHTA and CDR2 FQGNSA come from the germline V gene. The CDR3, as DNA: TGTGCCAGCAGTACGGGTCCGGGGAACCAAGAGACCCAGTACTTC. This translates into CASSTGPGNQETQYF.

V gene TRBV6-4 combines with J gene TRBJ1-6; unclear D gene. This CDR3 has 15 residues. Trimming removed 9 bases from V and 0 bases from J, with 12 bases in between. Germline CDR1 reads MRHNA; CDR2 reads SNTAGT. The CDR3 sequence is CASIRLNSYNSPLHF. CDR3 nucleotide sequence: TGTGCCAGTATCAGACTAAACTCCTATAATTCACCCCTCCACTTT.

This clonotype was seen only a few times. The CDR3 coding sequence is TGCAGGGCGCCGGGACTTCCCGGGCATGAGCAGTTCTTC. Translating it yields CRAPGLPGHEQFF. V and J are TRBV20-1 and TRBJ2-1; possible D gene TRBD2, 6 bases. This CDR3 region has 13 residues. Germline CDR1 DFQATT, CDR2 SNEGSKA (reference sequence).

In its sample, this clonotype was seen many times. The J gene is TRBJ1-2, the V gene TRBV30, with D hard to call. Trimming removed 0 bases at V and 3 bases at J, with 11 bases between. Germline CDR1 is GTSNPN and CDR2 is SVGIG (reference sequence). The CDR3 runs to 14 residues. CDR3 bases: TGTGCCTGGAGTGTACCTGGGCACTACTATGGCTACACCTTC. Translating it yields CAWSVPGHYYGYTF.

The chain recombines TRBV30 with TRBJ2-7; D may match TRBD1 or TRBD2 (5 bases each). The V gene's germline CDR1 is GTSNPN and CDR2 SVGIG (reference sequence). The CDR3 extends over 12 amino acids. Trimming took off 2 bases at V and 4 bases at J, with 9 bases between the two ends. The CDR3 protein is CAWSSGLYEQYF. CDR3 DNA sequence: TGTGCCTGGAGTTCGGGGCTATACGAGCAGTACTTC.

The J gene is TRBJ2-7, the V gene TRBV10-3; 7 nucleotides line up with TRBD2. Germline CDR1 is ENHRY and CDR2 is SYGVKD. V dropped 6 bases and J dropped 6; count of bases not matched to a gene: 5. This CDR3 has 12 amino acids. The CDR3 sequence is CAISLRGVEQYF. CDR3 sequence (DNA): TGTGCCATCAGCTTACGGGGGGTCGAGCAGTACTTC.

This clonotype has just one count. The chain recombines TRBV6-1 with TRBJ1-6; 11 positions match TRBD1. The CDR3 contains 18 residues. J lost 6 bases, V lost 7 bases, and 14 bases had no gene match. Germline V gives CDR1 MNHNS, CDR2 SASEGT. The CDR3 DNA is TGTGCCAGCATACCGGGACAGGGGGGTAGAGGGGCTAATTCACCCCTCCACTTT. This translates into CASIPGQGGRGANSPLHF.

This clonotype was seen a handful of times. The chain couples TRBV5-1 to TRBJ2-1; 9 bases line up with TRBD2. Germline trimming cut 0 bases from V and 8 bases from J; bases unmatched to any gene: 9. The CDR3 totals 16 residues. The germline CDR1 and CDR2 sequences are SGHRS and YFSETQ. The CDR3 DNA follows: TGCGCCAGCAGCTTGGCGGGGAAGCGGGAGGTAGATGAGCAGTTCTTC. Translation gives CASSLAGKREVDEQFF.

The chain uses TRBV19 and TRBJ2-1; 7 nucleotides align to TRBD2. CDR1 and CDR2 from the germline V gene are LNHDA and SQIVND (reference sequence). The CDR3 covers 12 residues. J lost 10 bases, V lost 3 bases, and 3 bases had no gene match. The CDR3 bases are TGTGCCAGTAGTATGACCGGGGGGGAGCAGTTCTTC. Amino acid sequence: CASSMTGGEQFF.

The chain links TRBV20-1 to TRBJ2-7; 7 bases line up with TRBD2. Germline CDR1 reads DFQATT; CDR2 reads SNEGSKA (reference sequence). The V and J ends lost 0 bases and 3 bases, in that order; junction bases with no gene match: 8. There are 15 residues in the CDR3. CDR3 bases: TGCAGTGCTAGAGACCGAGGGACGGGAGGCTACGAGCAGTACTTC. This sequence encodes CSARDRGTGGYEQYF.

Regarding this clonotype: A much larger clonotype is one base distant, so this may be a read error. The rearrangement joins TRBV11-2 to TRBJ2-3; D unresolved. This CDR3 has 16 amino acids. Germline CDR1 is SGHAT and CDR2 is FQNNGV. V was cut by 4 bases and J by 7 bases, with 21 bases left in between. For the CDR3, the DNA is TGTGCCAGCAGCTCCACGCCCCAGAGGAACATATATACGCAGTATTTT. It is translated as CASSSTPQRNIYTQYF.

This clonotype appeared a few times. The chain carries TRBV6-1 and TRBJ2-7; TRBD1 is a possible D gene (5 bases). The V end lost 2 bases, the J end lost 6 bases, and 11 bases lay between the germline ends. The germline V gene encodes CDR1 MNHNS and CDR2 SASEGT. The CDR3 spans 13 residues. The DNA for the CDR3 is TGTGCCAGCAGTGAACTGCTGGGGCCCGAGCAGTACTTC. Protein sequence: CASSELLGPEQYF.

This clonotype was found a few times. The chain couples TRBV6-2 or TRBV6-3 to TRBJ1-5, with TRBD1 identical over 12 bases. Unmatched junction bases numbered 12, after V lost 4 bases and J lost 5 bases. Germline CDR1 is MNHEY and CDR2 is SVGEGT. CDR3 size: 18 residues. CDR3: CASSSPFRDRGRDQPQHF. The CDR3, as DNA: TGTGCCAGCAGTTCGCCTTTCCGGGACAGGGGGCGGGATCAGCCCCAGCATTTT.

This clonotype was detected ten times or more. The V gene is TRBV27, the J gene TRBJ1-2; tentative D call: TRBD1 (6 bases). This CDR3 has 17 amino acids. CDR1 is MNHEY and CDR2 is SMNVEV in the germline V gene (reference sequence). Trimming left V 6 bases short and J 4 bases short, with 24 bases between. This CDR3 is CASRPSSPRTERYGYTF. In nucleotides, the CDR3 is TGTGCCAGCAGACCCAGCAGCCCCCGGACAGAACGCTATGGCTACACCTTC.

This clonotype appeared a few times. The rearrangement uses TRBV20-1 and TRBJ2-2, with 14 positions matching TRBD2. The V gene's germline CDR1 is DFQATT and CDR2 SNEGSKA (reference sequence). The CDR3 runs to 19 residues. With V trimmed by 6 bases and J by 3 bases, 15 bases remained unmatched. The CDR3 reads CSAKLGLAGVGSYTGELFF. Here the CDR3 DNA reads TGCAGTGCAAAGCTGGGACTAGCGGGGGTCGGGTCCTACACCGGGGAGCTGTTTTTT.

This chain links TRBV10-1 with TRBJ2-7, with 9 bases aligning to TRBD1. Germline V gene sequence: CDR1 WNHNN, CDR2 SYGVQD (reference sequence). The V gene end was trimmed by 5 bases and the J gene end by 5 bases; junction bases not matched to a gene: 10. The CDR3 totals 15 residues. CDR3 DNA: TGCGCCAGCAGTAATAGGCGACAGGGGGTCCACGAGCAGTACTTC. Translating it yields CASSNRRQGVHEQYF.

This clonotype was observed many times. V usage is TRBV11-2 and J usage is TRBJ2-7; maybe TRBD2 (6 bases). The CDR3 is 15 amino acids. V lost 5 bases and J lost 3, with 17 bases in between. Germline V gives CDR1 SGHAT, CDR2 FQNNGV. This chain's CDR3 is CASSPGLSGVYEQYF. CDR3 DNA: TGTGCCAGCAGCCCCGGATTGTCGGGGGTCTACGAGCAGTACTTC.

This chain connects TRBV11-2 to TRBJ2-1; TRBD2 agrees at 12 bases. Germline trimming cut 8 bases from V and 6 bases from J; bases unmatched to any gene: 8. The CDR3 is made up of 15 amino acids. Germline V gene sequence: CDR1 SGHAT, CDR2 FQNNGV. The CDR3 DNA is TGTGCCAGCCTCCTAGCGGGAGGGCCTCTCAATGAGCAGTTCTTC. As protein: CASLLAGGPLNEQFF.

The rearrangement links TRBV29-1 to TRBJ2-3, with TRBD2 identical over 7 bases. Per the germline V gene, CDR1 is SQVTM and CDR2 is ANQGSEA. The V segment lost 6 bases and the J segment 4 bases; nucleotides outside the gene matches: 19. This CDR3 spans 17 amino acids. CDR3 residues: CSVTAGGKQRGPDTQYF. The CDR3, as DNA: TGCAGCGTAACGGCCGGGGGGAAGCAGAGAGGCCCAGATACGCAGTATTTT.

Points on this clonotype: A read error may be the cause here, since a much bigger clone is one base away. CDR3 region: CASSRTVQPQHF. DNA of the CDR3: TGTGCCAGCAGTAGGACAGTTCAGCCCCAGCATTTT. The chain couples TRBV12-3 or TRBV12-4 to TRBJ1-5; weak D call: TRBD1 (6 bases). Trimming removed 5 bases at V and 6 bases at J, with 8 bases between. This CDR3 spans 12 amino acids.

This clonotype has more than one count but fewer than ten. V usage is TRBV11-2 and J usage is TRBJ2-3; D is possibly TRBD2 (5 bases). The germline gives CDR1 SGHAT, CDR2 FQNNGV. The ends were cut back, 1 base at V and 1 base at J, with 9 bases in the middle. This CDR3 is built from 15 residues. In DNA form, the CDR3 reads TGTGCCAGCAGCTTAGCCGGGATCGGCACAGATACGCAGTATTTT. Amino acid sequence: CASSLAGIGTDTQYF.

The chain recombines TRBV19 with TRBJ1-1; no firm D call. The CDR3 runs to 15 residues. Germline values: CDR1 LNHDA, CDR2 SQIVND (reference sequence). Trimming shortened V by 3 bases and J by 0 bases, and 11 bases separated the two germline ends. The CDR3 nucleotides read TGTGCCAGTAGTATCTCAAACTTTATGAACACTGAAGCTTTCTTT. It yields the protein CASSISNFMNTEAFF.

In this sample, this clonotype turned up once. The chain uses TRBV29-1 and TRBJ2-3, with 9 nucleotides matching TRBD2. The V and J ends lost 6 bases and 3 bases, in that order; junction bases with no gene match: 7. CDR1 and CDR2 from the germline V gene are SQVTM and ANQGSEA. This CDR3 contains 14 residues. The CDR3 protein is CSVTSGLLTDTQYF. In DNA, the CDR3 is TGCAGCGTCACTAGCGGGCTTTTGACAGATACGCAGTATTTT.

The chain carries TRBV30 and TRBJ1-4, with 8 bases lining up with TRBD1. Germline CDR1 is GTSNPN and CDR2 is SVGIG (reference sequence). The CDR3 is 12 residues long. The ends lost 7 bases at V and 8 bases at J; junction bases unmatched: 6. In DNA, the CDR3 is TGTGCCTCAGACAGGGGCGGGGAAAAACTGTTTTTT. The encoded protein is CASDRGGEKLFF.